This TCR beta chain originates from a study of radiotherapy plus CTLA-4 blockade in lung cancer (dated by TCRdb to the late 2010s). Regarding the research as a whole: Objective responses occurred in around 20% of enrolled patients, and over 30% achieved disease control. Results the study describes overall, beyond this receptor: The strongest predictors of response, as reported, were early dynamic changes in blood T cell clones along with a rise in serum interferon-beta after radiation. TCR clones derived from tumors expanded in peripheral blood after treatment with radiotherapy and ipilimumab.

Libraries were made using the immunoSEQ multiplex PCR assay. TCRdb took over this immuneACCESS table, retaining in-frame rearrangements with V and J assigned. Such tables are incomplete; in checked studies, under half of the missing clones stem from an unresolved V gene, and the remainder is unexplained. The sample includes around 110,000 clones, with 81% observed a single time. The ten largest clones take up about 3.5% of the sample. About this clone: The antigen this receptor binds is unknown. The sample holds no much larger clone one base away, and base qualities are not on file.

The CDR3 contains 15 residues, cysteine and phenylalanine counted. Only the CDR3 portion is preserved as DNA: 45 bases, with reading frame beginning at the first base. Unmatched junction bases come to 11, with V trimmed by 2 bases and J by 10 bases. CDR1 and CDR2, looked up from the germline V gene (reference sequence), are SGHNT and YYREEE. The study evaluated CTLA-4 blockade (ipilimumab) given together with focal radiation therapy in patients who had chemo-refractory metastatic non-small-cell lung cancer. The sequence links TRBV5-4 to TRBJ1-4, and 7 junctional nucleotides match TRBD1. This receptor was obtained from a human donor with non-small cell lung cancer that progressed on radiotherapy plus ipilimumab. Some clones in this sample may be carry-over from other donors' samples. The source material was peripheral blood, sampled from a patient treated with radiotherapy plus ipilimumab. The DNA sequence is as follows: TGTGCCAGCAGCTTATCACCGACAGGGTGGGGAAAACTGTTTTTT. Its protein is CASSLSPTGWGKLFF.